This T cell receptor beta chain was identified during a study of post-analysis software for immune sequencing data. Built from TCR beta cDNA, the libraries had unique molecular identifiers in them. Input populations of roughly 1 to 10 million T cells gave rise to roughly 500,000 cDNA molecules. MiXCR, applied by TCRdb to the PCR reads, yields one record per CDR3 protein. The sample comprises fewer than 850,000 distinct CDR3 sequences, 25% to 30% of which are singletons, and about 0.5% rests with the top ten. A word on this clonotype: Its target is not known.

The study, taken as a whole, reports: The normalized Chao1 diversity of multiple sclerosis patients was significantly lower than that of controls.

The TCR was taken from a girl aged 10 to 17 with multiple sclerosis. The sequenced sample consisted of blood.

DNA for the CDR3: TGTGCCAGCAGCGTAGGACTTTCAACCACTGAAGCTTTCTTT. Translating gives CASSVGLSTTEAFF. The chain links TRBV7-2 to TRBJ1-1; D gene ambiguous. Trimming took off 5 bases at V and 4 bases at J, with 14 bases between the two ends. Per the germline V gene, CDR1 is SGHTA and CDR2 is FQGNSA. The CDR3 is 14 residues long.